Presented here are 9 T cell receptor beta chains from one specimen sequenced in a study of blood T cell repertoires in COVID-19. Libraries were prepared by immunoSEQ multiplex PCR; TCRdb keeps only in-frame clonotypes and omits some of them. Among some 170,000 clones listed, around 84% were seen once. The specimen was PBMCs or T cells enriched from blood (not recorded which). The origin of the receptors is a man in his fifties who had recovered from COVID-19.

The rearrangement links TRBV10-1 to TRBJ1-2; weak D call: TRBD1 (5 bases). Trimming removed 0 bases from V and 8 bases from J, with 10 bases in between. CDR3 size: 13 residues. Germline V gene sequence: CDR1 WNHNN, CDR2 SYGVQD (reference sequence). The CDR3 nucleotides read TGCGCCAGCAGTGAGTCCTTCCAGGGCGGCTACACCTTC. As protein: CASSESFQGGYTF.

The gene calls are TRBV9 and TRBJ2-1; 10 bases align to TRBD2. Germline CDR1 SGDLS, CDR2 YYNGEE. The CDR3 runs 15 residues. V trimming: 3 bases; J trimming: 6 bases; junction bases outside the gene matches: 6. The CDR3 protein is CASSEWTSGINEQFF. The CDR3 DNA reads as TGTGCCAGCAGCGAATGGACTAGCGGAATCAATGAGCAGTTCTTC. Combining the CDR3 with reference TRBV9 and TRBJ2-1 gives the whole variable domain DSGVTQTPKHLITATGQRVTLRCSPRSGDLSVYWYQQSLDQGLQFLIQYYNGEERAKGNILERFSAQQFPDLHSELNLSSLELGDSALYFCASSEWTSGINEQFFGPGTRLTVL.

The J gene is TRBJ2-5, the V gene TRBV12-3 or TRBV12-4; D is unresolved. Trimming cost V 5 bases and J 4 bases, with 8 bases left between them. The CDR3 is 12 residues long. This CDR3 is CASSGVGETQYF. The CDR3 nucleotides are TGTGCCAGCAGTGGAGTAGGAGAGACCCAGTACTTC.

The rearrangement links TRBV6-6 to TRBJ2-7; 8 nucleotides match TRBD1. The CDR3 loop spans 14 amino acids. The V gene end was trimmed by 5 bases and the J gene end by 1 base; junction bases not matched to a gene: 4. Germline lookup yields CDR1 MNHNY and CDR2 SVGAGI (reference sequence). The DNA of the CDR3 is TGTGCCAGCAGTCCACAGGGGGTGTCCTACGAGCAGTACTTC. This codes for CASSPQGVSYEQYF.

The chain combines TRBV6-5 with TRBJ1-1; 8 positions agree with TRBD1. Germline V gene data show CDR1 as MNHEY and CDR2 as SVGAGI. V shed 5 bases and J 5 bases; nucleotides not matched to a gene: 10. This CDR3 contains 15 residues. This chain's CDR3 is CASSPASQGGTEAFF. DNA of the CDR3: TGTGCCAGCAGTCCCGCGTCACAGGGGGGAACTGAAGCTTTCTTT.

The rearrangement links TRBV19 to TRBJ2-1; D call uncertain. Trimming removed 3 bases at V and 0 bases at J, with 12 bases between. Germline CDR1 is LNHDA and CDR2 is SQIVND (reference sequence). CDR3 size: 16 residues. The CDR3 protein is CASSIRVLSSYNEQFF. As DNA, the CDR3 is TGTGCCAGTAGTATCCGGGTGTTGAGCTCCTACAATGAGCAGTTCTTC.

The chain joins TRBV27 to TRBJ1-2; the match to TRBD1 covers 8 bases. The CDR3 has 17 amino acids. With 3 bases clipped from V and 8 bases from J, the junction kept 17 bases outside the gene matches. Germline CDR1 reads MNHEY; CDR2 reads SMNVEV (reference sequence). CDR3 in amino acids: CASSFSSGAGGAGGYTF. The CDR3 DNA reads TGTGCCAGCAGTTTCTCAAGTGGGGCAGGGGGCGCGGGGGGCTACACCTTC.

This rearrangement joins TRBV5-1 to TRBJ1-2; D is undetermined. V was shortened by 2 bases and J by 8 bases, with 19 bases between the two germline ends. CDR1 and CDR2 (germline): SGHRS, YFSETQ. The CDR3 spans 15 residues. The CDR3 nucleotides are TGCGCCAGCAGCTTAGCGGAGACTAACCCACAGGGCTACACCTTC. Its translation is CASSLAETNPQGYTF. The full variable domain, with the rest looked up from reference TRBV5-1 and TRBJ1-2, is KAGVTQTPRYLIKTRGQQVTLSCSPISGHRSVSWYQQTPGQGLQFLFEYFSETQRNKGNFPGRFSGRQFSNSRSEMNVSTLELGDSALYLCASSLAETNPQGYTFGSGTRLTVV.

The rearrangement joins TRBV5-1 to TRBJ1-1, with 7 bases fitting TRBD1. The germline V gene encodes CDR1 SGHRS and CDR2 YFSETQ. J gave up 1 base and V 9 bases, and 6 bases lay outside the gene matches. This CDR3 region has 13 residues. The CDR3 region is CATQQGKNTEAFF. The CDR3 DNA is TGCGCCACTCAACAGGGGAAGAACACTGAAGCTTTCTTT.